One T cell receptor beta chain is described in this entry. The specificity of this receptor is unknown. Within one base of it there is no much larger clone, and no base qualities were kept. TCRbeta CDR3 regions were amplified from genomic DNA using the immunoSEQ Assay, a bias-controlled multiplex PCR. Under the source paper's analysis protocol: The number of nucleated cells in each sample was estimated by amplification of reference gene primers within the assay. To quantify the absolute abundance of each unique TCRbeta CDR3 rearrangement, sequence reads were collapsed and filtered. Productive Simpson clonality was computed per sample as the square root of Simpson's diversity index over productive rearrangements. The clones in this table, taken by TCRdb from immuneACCESS, are in-frame only. Not every clone is retained; where verified, under half of the shortfall comes from an unresolved V gene, and the cause of the rest is unknown. V and J calls plus clone size are reproduced from that table; the DNA served to infer D and trimming. The table for this sample lists approximately 300,000 clones; 75% to 90% of them were counted only once. The top ten clonotypes cover 3% to 4.5% of the sample.

These data come from a study of blood T cell repertoires in COVID-19 (dated by TCRdb to about 2020). Some background on the complete study: The collaborator samples originated in the United States, Italy and Spain and spanned the acute and convalescent phases of COVID-19. Subjects who had been exposed to COVID-19, were actively infected with it, or had recovered from it provided the deeply sampled blood TCRbeta repertoires that made up the dataset. The repertoires were released in a freely available public database intended as a resource for research on the immune response to SARS-CoV-2. The sample metadata nearly always contained a de-identified subject ID, COVID-19 status, age in years and sex. The prospective study material was composed of cDNA or gDNA derived from T cells, B-cell-depleted T cells, or PBMCs. The samples were drawn from the first 160 participants of the ongoing ImmuneRACE study and from some 1,300 subjects provided by 6 global collaborators. Where available, HLA class I and class II types were obtained from metadata supplied by the sample provider rather than from assay-based typing.

Collaborating institutions collected whole blood in K2EDTA tubes following their own protocols. For TCRbeta analysis, collaborators shipped samples as frozen whole blood, isolated PBMCs, or DNA extracted from either of those sample types. Trimming at the junction amounts to 4 bases on V and 0 bases on J, and the germline ends lie 11 bases apart. Measured from the cysteine to the phenylalanine, the CDR3 is 16 residues long. Only the CDR3 portion is preserved as DNA: 48 bases, with reading frame beginning at the first base. From a lookup of the germline V gene, CDR1 and CDR2 are KGHDR and SFDVKD. The study at large found these results: Clinical and demographic metadata were provided uncurated, with the amount varying by source and participant.

The chain employs TRBV24-1 and TRBJ2-2, with a weak D call of TRBD2 (6 bases match). This clonotype was obtained from a middle-aged woman with acute or convalescent COVID-19. Sequenced sample: peripheral blood. The CDR3 in this case is CATSDKAGSNTGELFF. At the DNA level, the sequence is TGTGCCACCAGTGACAAAGCGGGTTCGAACACCGGGGAGCTGTTTTTT.